Included here is one TCR beta chain sequence, with context. The source of the sample is a study of blood T cell repertoires in COVID-19. Sequencing was performed with immunoSEQ multiplex PCR; in TCRdb, only in-frame clones are kept and a portion is missing. Of 300,000 to 350,000 clones in the sample, 75% to 90% are singletons; the top ten hold 5%. The CDR3 totals 11 residues. V dropped 6 bases and J dropped 11 bases, with 13 bases sitting between them. CDR1 and CDR2 (germline): SEHNR, FQNEAQ (reference sequence). This receptor was identified in a man aged 25 to 40 who had recovered from COVID-19. This chain joins TRBV7-9 and TRBJ1-1, with D possibly being TRBD1 (5 bases). The sequencing sample was made of PBMCs or T cells enriched from blood (not recorded which). The DNA of the CDR3 is TGTGCCAGCAGTCTGGAGGGGTATGCTTTCTTT. It specifies CASSLEGYAFF.